This T cell receptor beta chain was captured in a study of identical twins. Whole-study findings and limits: Some out-of-frame alpha sequences were shared by twins, and these showed excess low generation probability.

The CDR3 runs to 14 residues. Trimming removed 3 bases from V and 7 bases from J; junction bases left unmatched: 4. Germline CDR1 is ENHRY and CDR2 is SYGVKD. This clonotype showed up just a few times. Its antigen is as yet unknown. TCRdb processed the 5' RACE reads anew with MiXCR; each CDR3 protein has one entry. In the table there are around 1.7 million distinct CDR3 sequences, more than 30% of which are singletons. The sequenced material came from cord blood. This sequence joins TRBV10-3 and TRBJ1-5, with 9 positions matching TRBD1. The clonotype was recovered from a newborn girl in good health. CDR3 nucleotide sequence: TGTGCCATCAGTGAACGGACAGGGGACCAGCCCCAGCATTTT. This encodes CAISERTGDQPQHF.